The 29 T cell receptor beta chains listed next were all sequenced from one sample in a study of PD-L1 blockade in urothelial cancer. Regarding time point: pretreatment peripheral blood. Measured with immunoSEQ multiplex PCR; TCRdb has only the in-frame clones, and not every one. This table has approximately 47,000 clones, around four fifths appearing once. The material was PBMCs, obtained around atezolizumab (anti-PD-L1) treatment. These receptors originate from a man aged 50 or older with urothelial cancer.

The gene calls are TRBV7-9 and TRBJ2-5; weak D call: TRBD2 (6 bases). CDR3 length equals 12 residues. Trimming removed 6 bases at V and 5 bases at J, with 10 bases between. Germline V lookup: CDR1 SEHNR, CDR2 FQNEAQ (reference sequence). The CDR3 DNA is TGTGCCAGCAGTTCCGCGGGGGAGACCCAGTACTTC. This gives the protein CASSSAGETQYF.

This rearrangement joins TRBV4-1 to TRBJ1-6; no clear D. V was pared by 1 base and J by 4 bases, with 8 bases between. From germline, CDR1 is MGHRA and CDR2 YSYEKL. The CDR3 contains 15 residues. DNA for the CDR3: TGCGCCAGCAGCCAAGTCCCGGGGTATAATTCACCCCTCCACTTT. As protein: CASSQVPGYNSPLHF.

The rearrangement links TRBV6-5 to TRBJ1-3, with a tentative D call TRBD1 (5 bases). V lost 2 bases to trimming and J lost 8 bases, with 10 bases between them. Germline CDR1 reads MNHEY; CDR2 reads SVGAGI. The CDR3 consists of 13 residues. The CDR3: CASSYAQGYTIYF. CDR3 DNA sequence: TGTGCCAGCAGTTACGCCCAGGGTTACACCATATATTTT.

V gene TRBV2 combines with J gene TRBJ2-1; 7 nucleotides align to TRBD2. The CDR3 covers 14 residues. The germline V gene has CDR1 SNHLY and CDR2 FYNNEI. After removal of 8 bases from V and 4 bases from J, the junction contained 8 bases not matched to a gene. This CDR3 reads CASRRASGYNEQFF. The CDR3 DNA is TGTGCCAGCCGGAGGGCTAGCGGTTACAATGAGCAGTTCTTC.

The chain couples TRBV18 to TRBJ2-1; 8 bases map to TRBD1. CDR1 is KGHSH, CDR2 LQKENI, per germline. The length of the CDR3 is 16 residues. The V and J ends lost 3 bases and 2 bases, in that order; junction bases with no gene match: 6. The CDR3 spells CASSPRTGPAYNEQFF. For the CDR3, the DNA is TGTGCCAGCTCACCCCGGACAGGGCCGGCCTACAATGAGCAGTTCTTC.

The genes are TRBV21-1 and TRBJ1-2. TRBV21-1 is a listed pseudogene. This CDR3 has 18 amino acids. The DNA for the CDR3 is TGTGCCAGCAGCAAAGTGAAGTCTCGGTCAATGCTTAACTATGGCTACACCTTC. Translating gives CASSKVKSRSMLNYGYTF.

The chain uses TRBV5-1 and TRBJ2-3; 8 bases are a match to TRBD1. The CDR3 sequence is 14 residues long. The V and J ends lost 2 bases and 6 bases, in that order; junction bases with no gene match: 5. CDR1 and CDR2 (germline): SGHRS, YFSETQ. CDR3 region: CASSFPQGADTQYF. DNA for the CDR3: TGCGCCAGCAGCTTTCCCCAGGGGGCCGATACGCAGTATTTT.

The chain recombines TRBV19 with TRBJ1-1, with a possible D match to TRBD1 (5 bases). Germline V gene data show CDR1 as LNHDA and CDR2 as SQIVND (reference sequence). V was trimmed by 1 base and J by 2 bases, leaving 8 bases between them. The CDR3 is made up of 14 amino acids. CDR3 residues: CASSIAGGNTEAFF. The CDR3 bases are TGTGCCAGTAGTATAGCCGGGGGTAACACTGAAGCTTTCTTT.

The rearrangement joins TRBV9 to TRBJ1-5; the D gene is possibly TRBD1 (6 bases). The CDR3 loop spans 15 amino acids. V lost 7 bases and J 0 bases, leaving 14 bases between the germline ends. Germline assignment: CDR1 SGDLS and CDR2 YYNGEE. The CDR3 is CASGRGTNSNQPQHF. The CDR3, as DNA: TGTGCCAGCGGGCGGGGGACAAATAGCAATCAGCCCCAGCATTTT.

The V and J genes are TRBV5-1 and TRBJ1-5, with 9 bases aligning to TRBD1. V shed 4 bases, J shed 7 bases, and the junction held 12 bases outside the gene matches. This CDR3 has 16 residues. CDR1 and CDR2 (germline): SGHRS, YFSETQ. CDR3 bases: TGCGCCAGCAGCCCCGGGAACACAGGGGGCGGCCAGCCCCAGCATTTT. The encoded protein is CASSPGNTGGGQPQHF.

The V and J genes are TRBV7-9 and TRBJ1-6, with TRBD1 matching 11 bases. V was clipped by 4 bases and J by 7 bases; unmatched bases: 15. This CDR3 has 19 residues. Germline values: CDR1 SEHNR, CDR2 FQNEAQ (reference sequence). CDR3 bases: TGTGCCAGCAGCTCTGGGGGGACAGGGGGATCAGTACGGAATTCACCCCTCCACTTT. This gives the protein CASSSGGTGGSVRNSPLHF.

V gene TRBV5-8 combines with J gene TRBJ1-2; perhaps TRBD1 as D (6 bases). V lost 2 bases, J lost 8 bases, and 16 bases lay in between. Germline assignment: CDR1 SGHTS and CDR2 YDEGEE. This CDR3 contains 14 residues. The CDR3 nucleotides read TGTGCCAGCAGCTTCCAGGGGTCGGGCCAGGGCTACACCTTC. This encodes CASSFQGSGQGYTF.

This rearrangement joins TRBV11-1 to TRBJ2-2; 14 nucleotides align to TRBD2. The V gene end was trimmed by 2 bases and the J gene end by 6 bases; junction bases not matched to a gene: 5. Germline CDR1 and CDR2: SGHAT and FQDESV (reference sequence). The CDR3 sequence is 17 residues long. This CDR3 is CASSLRTSGGKSGELFF. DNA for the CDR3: TGTGCCAGCAGCTTAAGGACTAGCGGGGGGAAGTCCGGGGAGCTGTTTTTT. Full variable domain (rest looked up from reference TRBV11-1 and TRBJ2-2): EAEVAQSPRYKITEKSQAVAFWCDPISGHATLYWYRQILGQGPELLVQFQDESVVDDSQLPKDRFSAERLKGVDSTLKIQPAELGDSAMYLCASSLRTSGGKSGELFFGEGSRLTVL.

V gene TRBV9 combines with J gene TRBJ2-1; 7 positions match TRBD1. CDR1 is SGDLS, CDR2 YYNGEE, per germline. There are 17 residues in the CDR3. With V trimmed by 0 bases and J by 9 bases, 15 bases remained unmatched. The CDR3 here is CASSVGGVEGAKGEQFF. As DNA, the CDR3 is TGTGCCAGCAGCGTAGGAGGTGTCGAGGGGGCGAAGGGTGAGCAGTTCTTC.

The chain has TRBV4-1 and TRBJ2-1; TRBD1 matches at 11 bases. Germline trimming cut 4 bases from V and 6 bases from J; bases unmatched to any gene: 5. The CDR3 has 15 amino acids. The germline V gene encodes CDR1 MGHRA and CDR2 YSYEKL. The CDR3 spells CASSPGTGGSNEQFF. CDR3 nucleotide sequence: TGCGCCAGCAGCCCCGGGACAGGGGGTTCCAATGAGCAGTTCTTC.

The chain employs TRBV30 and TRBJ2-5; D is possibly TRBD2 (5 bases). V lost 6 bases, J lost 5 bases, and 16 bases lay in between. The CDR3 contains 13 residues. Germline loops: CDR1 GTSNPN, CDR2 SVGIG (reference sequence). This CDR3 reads CACKRGPGETQYF. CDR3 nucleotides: TGTGCCTGTAAAAGAGGGCCGGGGGAGACCCAGTACTTC.

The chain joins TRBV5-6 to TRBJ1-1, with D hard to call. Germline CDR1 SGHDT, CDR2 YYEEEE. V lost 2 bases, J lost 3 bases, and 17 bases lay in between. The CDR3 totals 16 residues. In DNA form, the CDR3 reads TGTGCCAGCAGCTTCCCGAACCAGAGGGCTTACACTGAAGCTTTCTTT. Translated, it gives CASSFPNQRAYTEAFF. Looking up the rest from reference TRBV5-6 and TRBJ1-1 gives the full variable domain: DAGVTQSPTHLIKTRGQQVTLRCSPKSGHDTVSWYQQALGQGPQFIFQYYEEEERQRGNFPDRFSGHQFPNYSSELNVNALLLGDSALYLCASSFPNQRAYTEAFFGQGTRLTVV.

The CDR3 bases are TGTGCCGCAGGCAGGGAAGCCTACGAGCAGTACTTC. It specifies CAAGREAYEQYF. This chain connects TRBV5-4 to TRBJ2-7, with a possible D match to TRBD1 (5 bases). Germline CDR1 reads SGHNT; CDR2 reads YYREEE (reference sequence). The CDR3 consists of 12 residues. Trimming took off 10 bases at V and 2 bases at J, with 13 bases between the two ends. The full variable domain, its missing parts supplied by reference TRBV5-4 and TRBJ2-7, is ETGVTQSPTHLIKTRGQQVTLRCSSQSGHNTVSWYQQALGQGPQFIFQYYREEENGRGNFPPRFSGLQFPNYSSELNVNALELDDSALYLCAAGREAYEQYFGPGTRLTVT.

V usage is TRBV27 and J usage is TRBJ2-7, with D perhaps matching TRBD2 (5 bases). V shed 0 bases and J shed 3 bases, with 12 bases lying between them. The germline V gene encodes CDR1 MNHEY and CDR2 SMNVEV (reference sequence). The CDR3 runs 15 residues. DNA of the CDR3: TGTGCCAGCAGTTTATCGGTTAGCGCGATCTACGAGCAGTACTTC. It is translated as CASSLSVSAIYEQYF.

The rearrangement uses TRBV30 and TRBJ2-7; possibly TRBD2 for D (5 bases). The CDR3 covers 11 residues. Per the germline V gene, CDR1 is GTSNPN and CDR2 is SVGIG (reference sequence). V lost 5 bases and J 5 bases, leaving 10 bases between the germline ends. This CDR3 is CAWGLRDEQYF. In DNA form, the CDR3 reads TGTGCCTGGGGTTTGAGGGACGAGCAGTACTTC. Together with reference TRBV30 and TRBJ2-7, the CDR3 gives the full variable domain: SQTIHQWPATLVQPVGSPLSLECTVEGTSNPNLYWYRQAAGRGLQLLFYSVGIGQISSEVPQNLSASRPQDRQFILSSKKLLLSDSGFYLCAWGLRDEQYFGPGTRLTVT.

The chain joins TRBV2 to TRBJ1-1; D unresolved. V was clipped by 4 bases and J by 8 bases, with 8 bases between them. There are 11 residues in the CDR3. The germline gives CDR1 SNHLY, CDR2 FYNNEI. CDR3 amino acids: CASSVLREAFF. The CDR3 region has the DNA TGTGCCAGCAGTGTATTACGGGAAGCTTTCTTT. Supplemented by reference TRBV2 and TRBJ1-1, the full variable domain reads EPEVTQTPSHQVTQMGQEVILRCVPISNHLYFYWYRQILGQKVEFLVSFYNNEISEKSEIFDDQFSVERPDGSNFTLKIRSTKLEDSAMYFCASSVLREAFFGQGTRLTVV.

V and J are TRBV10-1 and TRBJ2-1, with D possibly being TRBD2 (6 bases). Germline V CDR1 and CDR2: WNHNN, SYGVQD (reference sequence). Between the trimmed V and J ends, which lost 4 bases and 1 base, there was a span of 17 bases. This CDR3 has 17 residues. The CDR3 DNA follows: TGCGCCAGCAGTGTTCCTGGGCGGGGAAGGTCCTACAATGAGCAGTTCTTC. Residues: CASSVPGRGRSYNEQFF.

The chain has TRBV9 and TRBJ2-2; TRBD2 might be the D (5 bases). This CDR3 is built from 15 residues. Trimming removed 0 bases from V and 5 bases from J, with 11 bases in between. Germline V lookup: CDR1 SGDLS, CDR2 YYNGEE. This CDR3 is CASSVGGEWTGELFF. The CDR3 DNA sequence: TGTGCCAGCAGCGTAGGGGGAGAGTGGACCGGGGAGCTGTTTTTT.

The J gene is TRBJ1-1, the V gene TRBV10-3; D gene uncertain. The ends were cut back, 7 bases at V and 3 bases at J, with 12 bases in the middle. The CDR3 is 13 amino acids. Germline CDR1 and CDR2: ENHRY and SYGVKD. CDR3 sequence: CAITLGEDTEAFF. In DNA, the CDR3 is TGTGCCATCACTCTGGGAGAGGACACTGAAGCTTTCTTT.

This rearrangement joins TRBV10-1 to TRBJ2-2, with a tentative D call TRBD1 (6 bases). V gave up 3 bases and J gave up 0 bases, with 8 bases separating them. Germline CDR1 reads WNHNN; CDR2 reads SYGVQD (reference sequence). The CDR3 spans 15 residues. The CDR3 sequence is CASSEGTSNTGELFF. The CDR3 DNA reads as TGCGCCAGCAGTGAAGGGACATCGAACACCGGGGAGCTGTTTTTT.

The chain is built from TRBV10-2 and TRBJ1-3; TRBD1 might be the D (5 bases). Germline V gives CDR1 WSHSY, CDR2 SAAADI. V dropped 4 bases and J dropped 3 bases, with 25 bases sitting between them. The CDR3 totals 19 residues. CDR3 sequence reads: CASSGSGTEGWGLGNTIYF. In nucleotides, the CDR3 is TGCGCCAGCAGTGGATCCGGGACGGAAGGGTGGGGACTTGGAAACACCATATATTTT.

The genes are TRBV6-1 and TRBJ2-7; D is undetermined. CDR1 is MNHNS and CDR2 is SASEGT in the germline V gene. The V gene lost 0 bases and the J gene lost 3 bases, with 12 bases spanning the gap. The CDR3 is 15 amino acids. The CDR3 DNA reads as TGTGCCAGCAGTGAAGCGCTCCCAGCTAGCTACGAGCAGTACGTC. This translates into CASSEALPASYEQYV.

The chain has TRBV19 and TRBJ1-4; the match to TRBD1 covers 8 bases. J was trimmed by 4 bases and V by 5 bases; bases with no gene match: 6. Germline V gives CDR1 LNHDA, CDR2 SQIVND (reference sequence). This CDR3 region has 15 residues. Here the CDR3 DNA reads TGTGCCAGTAGTCCACGGGACAGGCTTAATGAAAAACTGTTTTTT. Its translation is CASSPRDRLNEKLFF.

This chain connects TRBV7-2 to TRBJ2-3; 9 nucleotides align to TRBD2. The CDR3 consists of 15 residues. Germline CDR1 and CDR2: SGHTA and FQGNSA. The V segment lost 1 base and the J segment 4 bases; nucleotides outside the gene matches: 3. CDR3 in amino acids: CASSLGLAVADTQYF. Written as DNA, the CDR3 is TGTGCCAGCAGCTTAGGACTAGCGGTAGCAGATACGCAGTATTTT.